These 23 T cell receptor beta chains originate from one sample sequenced in a study of cytomegalovirus exposure and HLA in healthy donors. Vbeta (60) and Jbeta (13) primers were used in the PCR. Clones were sequenced by immunoSEQ multiplex PCR, and TCRdb holds only the in-frame ones, with some missing. The sample lists some 80,000 clones; over 9.5% were seen once. The sample consisted of PBMCs. All receptors come from a man between 60 and 70 years old in good health and CMV-seropositive.

V is TRBV5-1 and J is TRBJ1-4; D possibly corresponds to TRBD1 (5 bases). The CDR3 length is 14 residues. Germline lookup yields CDR1 SGHRS and CDR2 YFSETQ. V dropped 5 bases and J dropped 8 bases, with 16 bases sitting between them. This CDR3 reads CASRAQGTVEKLFF. As DNA, the CDR3 is TGCGCCAGCAGGGCCCAGGGTACGGTCGAAAAACTGTTTTTT.

There are a few counts of this clone. This sequence joins TRBV29-1 and TRBJ2-5; D gene unclear. V lost 6 bases and J 3 bases, leaving 11 bases between the germline ends. Germline-derived CDR1 and CDR2 are SQVTM and ANQGSEA. The CDR3 has 12 residues. The CDR3 nucleotides read TGCAGCGTCGTTGACTCGAAAGAGACCCAGTACTTC. Protein product: CSVVDSKETQYF.

This clone was seen a few times. The V gene is TRBV6-5, the J gene TRBJ2-1; no clear D. CDR3 size: 14 residues. Per the germline V gene, CDR1 is MNHEY and CDR2 is SVGAGI. Trimming took off 4 bases at V and 3 bases at J, with 10 bases between the two ends. The CDR3 nucleotides are TGTGCCAGCAGTTTGAACTTACTCTACAATGAGCAGTTCTTC. Translating it yields CASSLNLLYNEQFF.

This sequence joins TRBV28 and TRBJ1-5; 8 positions agree with TRBD1. The J segment lost 2 bases and the V segment lost 4 bases, leaving 4 bases of the junction unmatched. Germline V gives CDR1 MDHEN, CDR2 SYDVKM. The CDR3 covers 15 residues. CDR3 nucleotides: TGTGCCAGCAGTTCAGGGGGCAAAGGCAATCAGCCCCAGCATTTT. Its translation: CASSSGGKGNQPQHF.

The J gene is TRBJ1-1, the V gene TRBV5-1; D gene ambiguous. Germline lookup yields CDR1 SGHRS and CDR2 YFSETQ. Trimming shortened V by 7 bases and J by 3 bases, and 22 bases separated the two germline ends. The CDR3 totals 16 residues. The CDR3 loop is CASSISPSVVDTEAFF. CDR3 coding DNA: TGCGCCAGCTCTATTTCGCCCTCGGTAGTAGACACTGAAGCTTTCTTT.

This chain uses TRBV4-1 with TRBJ1-5; 9 positions agree with TRBD1. Germline lookup yields CDR1 MGHRA and CDR2 YSYEKL. The CDR3 runs 15 residues. The ends lost 3 bases at V and 6 bases at J; junction bases unmatched: 6. The CDR3: CASSQTGQGSQPQHF. As DNA, the CDR3 is TGCGCCAGCAGCCAGACGGGACAGGGTTCTCAGCCCCAGCATTTT.

The chain couples TRBV2 to TRBJ1-3; maybe TRBD1 (6 bases). This CDR3 has 15 residues. The V gene's germline CDR1 is SNHLY and CDR2 FYNNEI. Trimming removed 2 bases from V and 4 bases from J, with 12 bases in between. The CDR3 is CASSEQAGEGNTIYF. The CDR3 coding sequence is TGTGCCAGCAGTGAACAGGCAGGGGAAGGAAACACCATATATTTT.

A few counts support this clone. This chain connects TRBV28 to TRBJ2-4; 8 nucleotides align to TRBD2. The trim removed 8 bases at V and 10 bases at J, leaving 13 bases unmatched. The CDR3 sequence is 14 residues long. In germline, CDR1 is MDHEN, CDR2 SYDVKM. The CDR3 nucleotides read TGTGCCAGCCTCCACCGGGCCCCGGGAGGGATTCAGTACTTC. Its protein product is CASLHRAPGGIQYF.

This clone was detected a few times. V usage is TRBV6-1 and J usage is TRBJ2-2; TRBD2 matches 8 bases. Unmatched junction bases numbered 12, after V lost 11 bases and J lost 7 bases. The CDR3 sequence is 14 residues long. Germline CDR1 and CDR2: MNHNS and SASEGT. The CDR3 sequence: CALGWTSLVGELFF. The CDR3 region has the DNA TGTGCCTTGGGATGGACTAGCTTAGTCGGGGAGCTGTTTTTT.

By frequency in the sample, this clone is medium-sized (0.01 to 0.1%). The CDR3 nucleotides are TGTGCCAGCAGTGGGGGGGGCACTGAAGCTTTCTTT. Encoded protein: CASSGGGTEAFF. This sequence joins TRBV27 and TRBJ1-1, with D possibly being TRBD1 (5 bases). Deletions cut 5 bases from V and 4 bases from J, with 8 bases between. Germline CDR1 is MNHEY and CDR2 is SMNVEV (reference sequence). There are 12 residues in the CDR3.

This clone was counted between two and nine times. V usage is TRBV19 and J usage is TRBJ2-3, with a weak D call TRBD1 (5 bases). Germline-derived CDR1 and CDR2 are LNHDA and SQIVND (reference sequence). The CDR3 loop spans 13 amino acids. Trimming stripped 7 bases from V and 2 bases from J, with 10 bases between. Written as DNA, the CDR3 is TGTGCCAGTACGACAGTTTCCACAGATACGCAGTATTTT. This gives the protein CASTTVSTDTQYF. The full variable domain, completed using reference TRBV19 and TRBJ2-3, is DGGITQSPKYLFRKEGQNVTLSCEQNLNHDAMYWYRQDPGQGLRLIYYSQIVNDFQKGDIAEGYSVSREKKESFPLTVTSAQKNPTAFYLCASTTVSTDTQYFGPGTRLTVL.

This clone came up a few times. This sequence joins TRBV5-1 and TRBJ2-5, with D perhaps TRBD1 (5 bases). The ends were cut back, 2 bases at V and 5 bases at J, with 13 bases in the middle. The length of the CDR3 is 14 residues. The germline V gene has CDR1 SGHRS and CDR2 YFSETQ. CDR3 DNA: TGCGCCAGCAGCTTCGGAGAGAAGGGGGAGACCCAGTACTTC. Amino acid sequence: CASSFGEKGETQYF.

This chain connects TRBV5-1 to TRBJ2-1; no clear D gene. Trimming cost V 1 base and J 6 bases, with 14 bases left between them. Per the germline V gene, CDR1 is SGHRS and CDR2 is YFSETQ. CDR3 length: 15 residues. Here the CDR3 reads CASSLTWWASNEQFF. The CDR3 DNA is TGCGCCAGCAGCTTGACCTGGTGGGCGTCCAATGAGCAGTTCTTC. Looking up the rest from reference TRBV5-1 and TRBJ2-1 gives the full variable domain: KAGVTQTPRYLIKTRGQQVTLSCSPISGHRSVSWYQQTPGQGLQFLFEYFSETQRNKGNFPGRFSGRQFSNSRSEMNVSTLELGDSALYLCASSLTWWASNEQFFGPGTRLTVL.

This clone was seen only a few times. The chain uses TRBV19 and TRBJ1-5; possibly TRBD1 for D (5 bases). The CDR3 has 13 residues. Germline CDR1 LNHDA, CDR2 SQIVND (reference sequence). V was pared by 7 bases and J by 6 bases, with 13 bases between. The CDR3 nucleotides are TGTGCCAGTACCGGGGGGGGGTTTCAGCCCCAGCATTTT. As protein: CASTGGGFQPQHF.

This clone came up a few times. The chain employs TRBV11-3 and TRBJ2-5, with D possibly being TRBD1 (5 bases). Germline V CDR1 and CDR2: SGHNT, YENEEA. The CDR3 length is 14 residues. V was trimmed by 5 bases and J by 2 bases, leaving 12 bases between them. The CDR3 sequence: CASSPFDSQETQYF. For the CDR3, the DNA is TGTGCCAGCAGCCCGTTTGACAGTCAAGAGACCCAGTACTTC.

This clone was picked up a small number of times. The gene calls are TRBV6-1 and TRBJ2-5; 14 bases line up with TRBD2. V shed 3 bases and J 5 bases; nucleotides not matched to a gene: 5. The germline V gene has CDR1 MNHNS and CDR2 SASEGT. This CDR3 region has 16 residues. CDR3 sequence: CASSDPGLAGVETQYF. The CDR3 DNA reads TGTGCCAGCAGTGACCCGGGACTAGCGGGGGTGGAGACCCAGTACTTC.

This clone has just a few counts. CDR3 residues: CASSILGRQHF. CDR3 DNA sequence: TGTGCCAGTAGTATATTGGGCCGGCAGCATTTT. The V and J genes are TRBV19 and TRBJ1-5, with D hard to call. This CDR3 has 11 residues. CDR1 is LNHDA, CDR2 SQIVND, per germline (reference sequence). V shed 2 bases and J shed 13 bases, with 9 bases lying between them.

This clone occurred a few times. V and J are TRBV11-1 and TRBJ2-7; perhaps TRBD1 as D (6 bases). Deletions cut 1 base from V and 0 bases from J, with 19 bases between. From germline, CDR1 is SGHAT and CDR2 FQDESV (reference sequence). The CDR3 is 18 amino acids. In DNA, the CDR3 is TGTGCCAGCAGCTTAGTAGAAGGGCCGGAGGACAGCTCCTACGAGCAGTACTTC. Its translation is CASSLVEGPEDSSYEQYF.

A few counts support this clone. This chain connects TRBV7-9 to TRBJ2-5; the match to TRBD2 covers 9 bases. Germline values: CDR1 SEHNR, CDR2 FQNEAQ (reference sequence). The CDR3 covers 15 residues. V shed 6 bases, J shed 4 bases, and the junction held 9 bases outside the gene matches. In nucleotides, the CDR3 is TGTGCCAGCAGTGCTGGCGGGGGGGCCGGAGAGACCCAGTACTTC. Translated: CASSAGGGAGETQYF.

This sequence joins TRBV19 and TRBJ2-2; D is possibly TRBD1 (6 bases). Germline V gene lookup returns CDR1 LNHDA and CDR2 SQIVND (reference sequence). The V and J ends lost 3 bases and 4 bases respectively, with 12 bases between them. This CDR3 comprises 15 residues. CDR3 sequence: CASSMSRGGTGELFF. Written as DNA, the CDR3 is TGTGCCAGTAGTATGTCCAGGGGCGGCACCGGGGAGCTGTTTTTT.

The rearrangement uses TRBV18 and TRBJ2-7, with 7 bases identical to TRBD1. Germline V gene sequence: CDR1 KGHSH, CDR2 LQKENI. The V and J ends lost 5 bases and 5 bases, in that order; junction bases with no gene match: 3. The CDR3 covers 12 residues. The CDR3 sequence is CASSIQGNEQYF. The CDR3 nucleotides read TGTGCCAGCTCAATACAGGGGAACGAGCAGTACTTC.

This clone was detected only a few times. The CDR3 nucleotides read TGCAGTGTCGCGGGAACAGGAGAGCAGTTCTTC. Its translation: CSVAGTGEQFF. The V and J genes are TRBV20-1 and TRBJ2-1; tentative D call: TRBD2 (6 bases). Germline assignment: CDR1 DFQATT and CDR2 SNEGSKA (reference sequence). The V gene lost 7 bases and the J gene lost 10 bases, with 14 bases spanning the gap. The CDR3 sequence is 11 residues long.

This chain links TRBV25-1 with TRBJ2-2; perhaps TRBD1 as D (5 bases). The germline V gene encodes CDR1 MGHDK and CDR2 SYGVNS. Trimming pared 4 bases from V and 3 bases from J, leaving 6 bases between. CDR3 size: 13 residues. The CDR3 is CASSAGYTGELFF. The DNA of the CDR3 is TGTGCCAGCAGTGCAGGGTACACCGGGGAGCTGTTTTTT.